What follows are 18 T cell receptor beta chains derived from one specimen sequenced in a study of cytomegalovirus exposure and HLA in healthy donors. With 60 Vbeta and 13 Jbeta primers, the PCR was carried out. Only in-frame clones appear in the TCRdb table, and some are missing; sequencing was by immunoSEQ multiplex PCR. The sample yields under 150,000 clones, about 80% seen once. The sample consisted of PBMCs. These receptors were obtained from a human donor in good health.

V and J are TRBV7-2 and TRBJ1-4, with D unclear. The germline V gene encodes CDR1 SGHTA and CDR2 FQGNSA. This CDR3 has 14 residues. V lost 7 bases to trimming and J lost 4 bases, with 13 bases between them. This CDR3 reads CASKGGRNNEKLFF. The DNA for the CDR3 is TGTGCCAGCAAAGGAGGACGGAATAATGAAAAACTGTTTTTT.

The V and J genes are TRBV7-8 and TRBJ1-3, with D possibly TRBD1 on 5 matching bases. Germline CDR1 and CDR2: SGHVS and FQNEAQ. This CDR3 has 15 amino acids. V shed 1 base and J shed 0 bases, with 7 bases lying between them. The CDR3 nucleotides read TGTGCCAGCAGCTTAGGACAGAGCTCTGGAAACACCATATATTTT. Translating gives CASSLGQSSGNTIYF. The complete variable domain, with remaining parts taken from reference TRBV7-8 and TRBJ1-3, reads GAGVSQSPRYKVAKRGQDVALRCDPISGHVSLFWYQQALGQGPEFLTYFQNEAQLDKSGLPSDRFFAERPEGSVSTLKIQRTQQEDSAVYLCASSLGQSSGNTIYFGEGSWLTVV.

V gene TRBV6-6 combines with J gene TRBJ2-3; 8 nucleotides match TRBD2. CDR3 length: 13 residues. V shed 7 bases and J 5 bases; nucleotides not matched to a gene: 5. Germline V gene sequence: CDR1 MNHNY, CDR2 SVGAGI (reference sequence). As DNA, the CDR3 is TGTGCCAGCATTGAACGGGGGGGAGATACGCAGTATTTT. This codes for CASIERGGDTQYF.

The V and J genes are TRBV11-2 and TRBJ2-1; 8 nucleotides agree with TRBD2. Trimming at V came to 4 bases and at J to 6 bases, leaving 8 bases not matched to a gene. The CDR3 is 15 residues long. CDR1 and CDR2 (germline): SGHAT, FQNNGV. This CDR3 reads CASSSQYSGVNEQFF. Written as DNA, the CDR3 is TGTGCCAGCAGCTCCCAATATAGCGGGGTCAATGAGCAGTTCTTC.

The chain recombines TRBV9 with TRBJ2-2, with D possibly being TRBD2 (6 bases). Trimming left V 4 bases short and J 2 bases short, with 15 bases between. This CDR3 has 16 residues. Germline CDR1 and CDR2: SGDLS and YYNGEE. CDR3 in DNA: TGTGCCAGCAGCCATCAGGGCGGGGTCAACACCGGGGAGCTGTTTTTT. Translated, it gives CASSHQGGVNTGELFF.

The chain links TRBV6-1 to TRBJ1-5; D is unclear. Trimming left V 8 bases short and J 4 bases short, with 12 bases between. Germline V gives CDR1 MNHNS, CDR2 SASEGT. The CDR3 sequence is 13 residues long. The CDR3 nucleotides are TGTGCCAGCGGGCAGGAACCAAATCAGCCCCAGCATTTT. Protein sequence: CASGQEPNQPQHF.

The chain carries TRBV7-9 and TRBJ1-1, with D maybe TRBD1 (6 bases). Germline CDR1 is SEHNR and CDR2 is FQNEAQ (reference sequence). The V gene lost 5 bases and the J gene lost 5 bases, with 15 bases spanning the gap. There are 14 residues in the CDR3. The CDR3 sequence is CASSEYRVGTEAFF. The CDR3 nucleotides read TGTGCCAGCAGCGAATACAGGGTTGGAACTGAAGCTTTCTTT. Full variable domain (outside the CDR3, taken from reference TRBV7-9 and TRBJ1-1): DTGVSQNPRHKITKRGQNVTFRCDPISEHNRLYWYRQTLGQGPEFLTYFQNEAQLEKSRLLSDRFSAERPKGSFSTLEIQRTEQGDSAMYLCASSEYRVGTEAFFGQGTRLTVV.

CDR3 coding DNA: TGCGCCAGCAGCCAACTCACGGAAGTTAGGGGCTACGAGCAGTACTTC. Amino acids: CASSQLTEVRGYEQYF. The chain carries TRBV4-1 and TRBJ2-7; the D gene is possibly TRBD1 (5 bases). CDR1 MGHRA and CDR2 YSYEKL come from the germline V gene. Trimming stripped 2 bases from V and 3 bases from J, with 17 bases between. This CDR3 has 16 amino acids.

The rearrangement uses TRBV5-1 and TRBJ1-1; D might be TRBD1 (6 bases). Trimming removed 0 bases from V and 1 base from J, with 10 bases in between. The CDR3 loop spans 15 amino acids. The germline CDR1 and CDR2 sequences are SGHRS and YFSETQ. Here the CDR3 DNA reads TGCGCCAGCAGCTTGGAGGGACACCAGAACACTGAAGCTTTCTTT. Residues: CASSLEGHQNTEAFF.

DNA for the CDR3: TGCGCCAGCAGGCTCCCGGGACAAACTAATCTTAGCAATCAGCCCCAGCATTTT. Translation gives CASRLPGQTNLSNQPQHF. The chain carries TRBV5-1 and TRBJ1-5; tentative D call: TRBD1 (6 bases). CDR1 and CDR2 from the germline V gene are SGHRS and YFSETQ. The CDR3 sequence is 18 residues long. V lost 5 bases, J lost 0 bases, and 21 bases lay in between.

The chain has TRBV4-1 and TRBJ2-5, with D tentatively TRBD2 (6 bases). Germline values: CDR1 MGHRA, CDR2 YSYEKL. The CDR3 length is 14 residues. V lost 4 bases and J 2 bases, leaving 11 bases between the germline ends. The CDR3 is CASSPYGGQETQYF. The CDR3 DNA is TGCGCCAGCAGCCCTTACGGGGGACAAGAGACCCAGTACTTC.

The chain employs TRBV5-1 and TRBJ2-7; unclear D gene. Trimming stripped 4 bases from V and 0 bases from J, with 2 bases between. Per the germline V gene, CDR1 is SGHRS and CDR2 is YFSETQ. CDR3 length: 11 residues. CDR3 coding DNA: TGCGCCAGCAGCCACTCCTACGAGCAGTACTTC. Encoded protein: CASSHSYEQYF. The whole variable domain, filled in from reference TRBV5-1 and TRBJ2-7, reads KAGVTQTPRYLIKTRGQQVTLSCSPISGHRSVSWYQQTPGQGLQFLFEYFSETQRNKGNFPGRFSGRQFSNSRSEMNVSTLELGDSALYLCASSHSYEQYFGPGTRLTVT.

As concerns this clone: Distinct nucleotide sequences in the sample also encode this CDR3. The chain couples TRBV19 to TRBJ1-4, with 9 bases aligning to TRBD1. Germline values: CDR1 LNHDA, CDR2 SQIVND (reference sequence). CDR3 size: 16 residues. V lost 6 bases and J lost 3; bases outside the gene matches: 8. In DNA form, the CDR3 reads TGTGCCAGTAGGGGCGGGAACAGGGGGCCTAATGAAAAACTGTTTTTT. It yields the protein CASRGGNRGPNEKLFF.

V is TRBV27 and J is TRBJ2-7, with D maybe TRBD2 (6 bases). Germline V lookup: CDR1 MNHEY, CDR2 SMNVEV (reference sequence). The CDR3 is made up of 14 amino acids. Trimming shortened V by 2 bases and J by 3 bases, and 11 bases separated the two germline ends. CDR3 coding DNA: TGTGCCAGCAGTTTAGGGGGGTTGGTCTACGAGCAGTACTTC. This codes for CASSLGGLVYEQYF.

The CDR3 region is CASRPGQISNQPQHF. The CDR3 DNA reads TGTGCCAGCAGACCGGGACAGATTAGCAATCAGCCCCAGCATTTT. The rearrangement joins TRBV27 to TRBJ1-5; 7 bases line up with TRBD1. The V gene end was trimmed by 6 bases and the J gene end by 0 bases; junction bases not matched to a gene: 5. The germline gives CDR1 MNHEY, CDR2 SMNVEV (reference sequence). The CDR3 is made up of 15 amino acids.

This clone has ten or more counts. Other nucleotide sequences from this sample produce the same CDR3. The chain is built from TRBV5-1 and TRBJ2-7; D is perhaps TRBD2 (7 bases). The CDR3 covers 16 residues. Germline V lookup: CDR1 SGHRS, CDR2 YFSETQ. Trimming stripped 0 bases from V and 2 bases from J, with 15 bases between. The CDR3 region has the DNA TGCGCCAGCAGCTTGGAAGGCGCGGGGGACACCTACGAGCAGTACTTC. It is translated as CASSLEGAGDTYEQYF.

The rearrangement joins TRBV6-5 to TRBJ2-7; TRBD1 is a possible D gene (5 bases). Germline values: CDR1 MNHEY, CDR2 SVGAGI. The CDR3 length is 13 residues. Trimming shortened V by 5 bases and J by 2 bases, and 10 bases separated the two germline ends. The CDR3 sequence: CASSDDSPYEQYF. CDR3 nucleotide sequence: TGTGCCAGCAGTGACGACAGCCCCTACGAGCAGTACTTC.

This clone came up a few times. CDR3 protein: CASSLDVEADTQYF. In DNA form, the CDR3 reads TGTGCCAGCAGCTTGGACGTGGAGGCAGATACGCAGTATTTT. The gene calls are TRBV5-4 and TRBJ2-3, with D maybe TRBD2 (5 bases). V lost 0 bases, J lost 4 bases, and 9 bases lay in between. Germline V gene sequence: CDR1 SGHNT, CDR2 YYREEE (reference sequence). This CDR3 is 14 amino acids long.